The 15 T cell receptor beta chains below come from one sample, sequenced in a study of graft-versus-host responses after intestinal transplantation. The data were produced by immunoSEQ multiplex PCR, yet TCRdb's version contains in-frame clones alone and is incomplete. Of approximately 130,000 clones listed, around 90% are singletons. Their target antigens are unknown. The source was unstimulated CD4+ T cells sorted from spleen or lymph node cells, collected before intestinal transplant. The receptors stem from a human donor who received an intestinal transplant.

This chain links TRBV7-9 with TRBJ2-1; D perhaps matches TRBD2 (7 bases). The length of the CDR3 is 15 residues. The V end lost 5 bases, the J end lost 4 bases, and 15 bases lay between the germline ends. CDR1 and CDR2 from the germline V gene are SEHNR and FQNEAQ (reference sequence). CDR3 DNA: TGTGCCAGCAGCCCCCGGGGGGCCGCTTACAATGAGCAGTTCTTC. Encoded protein: CASSPRGAAYNEQFF.

This rearrangement joins TRBV30 to TRBJ1-6; D gene uncertain. The CDR3 contains 12 residues. Trimming took 5 bases from V and 7 from J, leaving 9 bases between them. Germline V gene lookup returns CDR1 GTSNPN and CDR2 SVGIG (reference sequence). This CDR3 is CAWDRQNSPLHF. Written as DNA, the CDR3 is TGTGCCTGGGACCGGCAAAATTCACCCCTCCACTTT.

The chain's CDR3 is CASNGGHKGNTIYF. The CDR3 DNA is TGTGCCAGTAATGGGGGACATAAAGGAAACACCATATATTTT. The gene calls are TRBV19 and TRBJ1-3; D perhaps matches TRBD1 (6 bases). Germline V gene data show CDR1 as LNHDA and CDR2 as SQIVND (reference sequence). Deletions cut 7 bases from V and 4 bases from J, with 14 bases between. The CDR3 spans 14 residues.

The chain employs TRBV5-8 and TRBJ1-4; no reliable D call. The V and J ends lost 7 bases and 4 bases respectively, with 14 bases between them. There are 14 residues in the CDR3. Germline V lookup: CDR1 SGHTS, CDR2 YDEGEE. The CDR3 reads CASQAQDINEKLFF. The DNA for the CDR3 is TGTGCCAGCCAAGCCCAGGATATTAATGAAAAACTGTTTTTT.

The chain couples TRBV6-1 to TRBJ1-5; D is unresolved. With 4 bases removed from V and 0 bases from J, the gap between germline ends came to 10 bases. The CDR3 has 15 residues. Germline V gene lookup returns CDR1 MNHNS and CDR2 SASEGT. DNA for the CDR3: TGTGCCAGCAGTGTAGGAACGTATAGCAATCAGCCCCAGCATTTT. This codes for CASSVGTYSNQPQHF.

The chain joins TRBV7-9 to TRBJ1-4, with D uncertain. The CDR3 consists of 14 residues. In germline, CDR1 is SEHNR, CDR2 FQNEAQ (reference sequence). The V end was cut by 3 bases, the J end by 8 bases, with 13 bases between. CDR3 DNA sequence: TGTGCCAGCAGCTTTGGAAGTGCCGGCGAAAAACTGTTTTTT. This translates into CASSFGSAGEKLFF.

The chain employs TRBV15 and TRBJ2-5; 7 bases map to TRBD2. Germline assignment: CDR1 LNHNV and CDR2 YYDKDF (reference sequence). This CDR3 is 14 amino acids long. Losses at the gene ends were 5 bases for V and 2 bases for J; bases not matched to a gene: 5. The CDR3 loop reads CATSGRDYQETQYF. The CDR3 DNA sequence: TGTGCCACCAGCGGCCGGGACTATCAAGAGACCCAGTACTTC.

CDR3 DNA: TGTGCCAGCAGTCTCATTCCCCAGGGATTCACAGATACGCAGTATTTT. It is translated as CASSLIPQGFTDTQYF. This chain uses TRBV28 with TRBJ2-3, with D perhaps matching TRBD1 (5 bases). The V end was cut by 5 bases, the J end by 2 bases, with 17 bases between. CDR3 length equals 16 residues. The germline gives CDR1 MDHEN, CDR2 SYDVKM.

The chain employs TRBV9 and TRBJ1-4; TRBD1 matches 7 bases. Germline V lookup: CDR1 SGDLS, CDR2 YYNGEE. J gave up 8 bases and V 0 bases, and 7 bases lay outside the gene matches. This CDR3 has 15 amino acids. The CDR3 spells CASSVEAGGSEKLFF. CDR3 nucleotides: TGTGCCAGCAGCGTAGAGGCAGGGGGTTCCGAAAAACTGTTTTTT.

The chain couples TRBV6-5 to TRBJ2-1, with D unresolved. CDR3 size: 14 residues. V lost 7 bases to trimming and J lost 0 bases, with 10 bases between them. Germline assignment: CDR1 MNHEY and CDR2 SVGAGI. The CDR3 sequence: CASNRRASYNEQFF. The CDR3 bases are TGTGCCAGCAATCGCCGGGCCTCCTACAATGAGCAGTTCTTC.

This clone appeared a single time. The chain uses TRBV2 and TRBJ2-7; D gene unclear. CDR3 length equals 13 residues. Germline V lookup: CDR1 SNHLY, CDR2 FYNNEI. V gave up 4 bases and J gave up 2 bases, with 9 bases separating them. CDR3 loop: CASSVERTYEQYF. In nucleotides, the CDR3 is TGTGCCAGCAGTGTAGAAAGGACCTACGAGCAGTACTTC. Full variable domain (missing parts from reference TRBV2 and TRBJ2-7): EPEVTQTPSHQVTQMGQEVILRCVPISNHLYFYWYRQILGQKVEFLVSFYNNEISEKSEIFDDQFSVERPDGSNFTLKIRSTKLEDSAMYFCASSVERTYEQYFGPGTRLTVT.

V gene TRBV6-1 combines with J gene TRBJ2-3; 7 bases align to TRBD1. The trim removed 4 bases at V and 6 bases at J, leaving 4 bases unmatched. This CDR3 has 13 residues. Germline loops: CDR1 MNHNS, CDR2 SASEGT. The DNA of the CDR3 is TGTGCCAGCAGTGTAGACAGGGACGATACGCAGTATTTT. The encoded protein is CASSVDRDDTQYF.

V is TRBV6-1 and J is TRBJ2-7; 10 bases match TRBD1. The CDR3 consists of 14 residues. Trimming cost V 4 bases and J 0 bases; bases outside gene matches: 0. Germline CDR1 reads MNHNS; CDR2 reads SASEGT. This CDR3 reads CASSGTGGSYEQYF. CDR3 in DNA: TGTGCCAGCAGTGGGACAGGGGGCTCCTACGAGCAGTACTTC.

The J gene is TRBJ2-6, the V gene TRBV6-8, with 9 bases matching TRBD1. CDR1 MNHGY and CDR2 SAAAGT come from the germline V gene. The CDR3 contains 15 residues. V trimming: 7 bases; J trimming: 4 bases; junction bases outside the gene matches: 5. The CDR3: CASNHRGLGANVLTF. CDR3 in DNA: TGTGCCAGCAACCACAGGGGGCTCGGGGCCAACGTCCTGACTTTC.

This clone was seen a single time. V gene TRBV6-1 combines with J gene TRBJ2-2; D gene ambiguous. Germline CDR1 and CDR2: MNHNS and SASEGT. V was shortened by 5 bases and J by 0 bases, with 4 bases between the two germline ends. The CDR3 runs 13 residues. In DNA form, the CDR3 reads TGTGCCAGCAGTCCCGCGAACACCGGGGAGCTGTTTTTT. Translated, it gives CASSPANTGELFF.